This record looks at one T cell receptor beta chain sequence and its context. This sample is drawn from a study of T cell responses to AZD1222 COVID-19 vaccine. The method was immunoSEQ multiplex PCR; TCRdb's version includes in-frame clones alone and lacks a portion of them. The sample lists 90,000 to 130,000 clones, roughly 89% occurring once. This CDR3 has 15 residues. Germline V CDR1 and CDR2: SGDLS, YYNGEE. Trimming removed 4 bases from V and 9 bases from J, with 20 bases in between. This receptor was obtained from an adult who received the AZD1222 COVID-19 vaccine. J is TRBJ2-4 and V is TRBV9; D is undetermined. Sample: peripheral blood, taken 28 days after the second AZD1222 dose. The CDR3 loop reads CASSSSGPSPGIQYF. Written as DNA, the CDR3 is TGTGCCAGCAGCTCCTCCGGGCCGTCCCCCGGCATTCAGTACTTC.